This passage covers 29 T cell receptor beta chains from one sample sequenced in a study of monozygotic twins with inflammatory bowel disease. From the 5' RACE reads, TCRdb lists one entry per CDR3 protein and no DNA. This sample's table has nearly 450,000 distinct CDR3 sequences. The sequenced material came from blood. The receptors originated from a human donor with ulcerative colitis or Crohn's disease, or a healthy co-twin of an affected twin (not recorded which).

This chain's CDR3 is CASSYLGSGRAETQYF. The genes are TRBV7-2 and TRBJ2-5; the TCRdb D gene call, TRBD2, has no DNA to confirm it. This CDR3 is 16 amino acids long. CDR1 SGHTA and CDR2 FQGNSA come from the germline V gene.

This chain joins TRBV7-2 and TRBJ2-7; TCRdb's D call, TRBD1, is unchecked because there is no DNA. The germline gives CDR1 SGHTA, CDR2 FQGNSA. The CDR3 is 15 amino acids. The CDR3 protein is CASTAPGQGVFEQYF. Full variable domain (rest looked up from reference TRBV7-2 and TRBJ2-7): GAGVSQSPSNKVTEKGKDVELRCDPISGHTALYWYRQSLGQGLEFLIYFQGNSAPDKSGLPSDRFSAERTGGSVSTLTIQRTQQEDSAVYLCASTAPGQGVFEQYFGPGTRLTVT.

The V call is TRBV7-3, the J call TRBJ2-5; lacking DNA, the TRBD2 call made by TCRdb goes unchecked. This CDR3 comprises 15 residues. The germline V gene has CDR1 SGHTA and CDR2 FQGTGA. CDR3 sequence reads: CASSLGTDEGETQYF.

The chain has TRBV6-1 and TRBJ2-1. The CDR3 has 16 amino acids. Germline values: CDR1 MNHNS, CDR2 SASEGT. CDR3 region: CASSETELWLYNEQFF.

The V and J genes are TRBV4-1 and TRBJ2-1; TCRdb gives TRBD1 as the D gene, but with no DNA this cannot be confirmed. The length of the CDR3 is 15 residues. Germline CDR1 and CDR2: MGHRA and YSYEKL. This CDR3 is CASSQGPTGQNEQFF.

This rearrangement joins TRBV29-1 to TRBJ1-2. The CDR3 has 13 amino acids. Germline V CDR1 and CDR2: SQVTM, ANQGSEA. The CDR3 sequence: CSVVLGGRAGYTF.

The chain carries TRBV11-2 and TRBJ2-2; TCRdb's D gene call, TRBD2, goes unchecked for lack of DNA. This CDR3 has 14 amino acids. The germline gives CDR1 SGHAT, CDR2 FQNNGV. The CDR3 sequence: CASSRGRNTGELFF.

The chain recombines TRBV6-1 with TRBJ1-1; TCRdb outputs TRBD1, but without DNA this stays unchecked. Germline V gene sequence: CDR1 MNHNS, CDR2 SASEGT. The CDR3 has 14 residues. The CDR3 region is CASRSLDRWPEAFF.

The chain couples TRBV3-1 to TRBJ2-7; the TRBD1 assignment by TCRdb is unverifiable without DNA. The CDR3 length is 17 residues. Germline V gives CDR1 LGHDT, CDR2 YNNKEL (reference sequence). The CDR3 loop reads CASSPHQGQSGSYEQYF.

The V and J genes are TRBV20-1 and TRBJ2-5; the TCRdb D gene call, TRBD2, has no DNA to confirm it. The CDR3 has 12 residues. Per the germline V gene, CDR1 is DFQATT and CDR2 is SNEGSKA (reference sequence). The CDR3 here is CSAGTSWETQYF.

This chain joins TRBV6-1 and TRBJ2-7; TCRdb calls TRBD1, which cannot be checked without DNA. The germline CDR1 and CDR2 sequences are MNHNS and SASEGT. This CDR3 spans 13 amino acids. CDR3 region: CAINPDGSYEHYF.

This rearrangement joins TRBV24-1 to TRBJ2-1; the TRBD2 assignment by TCRdb is unverifiable without DNA. The CDR3 has 13 residues. The V gene's germline CDR1 is KGHDR and CDR2 SFDVKD. CDR3 sequence: CATSARGSGEQFF.

This chain uses TRBV7-9 with TRBJ1-2. The CDR3 is 13 residues long. Germline V gene data show CDR1 as SEHNR and CDR2 as FQNEAQ (reference sequence). The CDR3 sequence: CASSLASGGGYTF.

The chain's CDR3 is CASSKLAGGYNEQFF. This rearrangement joins TRBV7-3 to TRBJ2-1; TCRdb lists TRBD2, though no DNA is available to test this call. CDR3 length equals 15 residues. From germline, CDR1 is SGHTA and CDR2 FQGTGA. Drawing the rest from reference TRBV7-3 and TRBJ2-1, the complete variable domain is GAGVSQTPSNKVTEKGKYVELRCDPISGHTALYWYRQSLGQGPEFLIYFQGTGAADDSGLPNDRFFAVRPEGSVSTLKIQRTERGDSAVYLCASSKLAGGYNEQFFGPGTRLTVL.

The gene calls are TRBV4-3 and TRBJ1-1. The V gene's germline CDR1 is LGHNA and CDR2 YSLEER. The CDR3 contains 17 residues. The CDR3 loop reads CASSQDPFNRRNTEAFF.

V and J are TRBV6-1 and TRBJ2-7; TCRdb proposes TRBD2, but this gene call is untestable without DNA. This CDR3 spans 16 amino acids. The V gene's germline CDR1 is MNHNS and CDR2 SASEGT. The CDR3: CASSARTSGSIDEQYF.

The chain has TRBV9 and TRBJ2-7; without DNA, the TCRdb call of TRBD1 cannot be checked. This CDR3 contains 14 residues. Germline assignment: CDR1 SGDLS and CDR2 YYNGEE. The chain's CDR3 is CASSADFRGLEQYF.

This chain uses TRBV7-2 with TRBJ1-2; TCRdb proposes TRBD1, but this gene call is untestable without DNA. Per germline, CDR1 SGHTA and CDR2 FQGNSA. The CDR3 extends over 15 amino acids. This CDR3 reads CASGHDGTSVYGYTF. Looking up the rest from reference TRBV7-2 and TRBJ1-2 gives the full variable domain: GAGVSQSPSNKVTEKGKDVELRCDPISGHTALYWYRQSLGQGLEFLIYFQGNSAPDKSGLPSDRFSAERTGGSVSTLTIQRTQQEDSAVYLCASGHDGTSVYGYTFGSGTRLTVV.

The chain recombines TRBV5-1 with TRBJ2-2. The germline gives CDR1 SGHRS, CDR2 YFSETQ. The CDR3 is made up of 15 amino acids. CDR3: CASSLDDFVGGELFF.

The chain employs TRBV24-1 and TRBJ2-5; TCRdb outputs TRBD1, but without DNA this stays unchecked. In germline, CDR1 is KGHDR, CDR2 SFDVKD. The CDR3 extends over 14 amino acids. The CDR3 spells CATSDRTGAGTQYF.

The rearrangement uses TRBV2 and TRBJ2-7; the D call of TRBD1 rests on TCRdb alone, since no DNA is present to check it. CDR1 is SNHLY, CDR2 FYNNEI, per germline. This CDR3 region has 15 residues. CDR3 in amino acids: CASSERQGARNEQYF.

The V gene is TRBV2, the J gene TRBJ1-2. The germline V gene has CDR1 SNHLY and CDR2 FYNNEI. There are 13 residues in the CDR3. The CDR3: CASSIEVADGYTF.

The V call is TRBV14, the J call TRBJ1-3. Germline CDR1 is SGHDN and CDR2 is FVKESK. The CDR3 is 15 residues long. CDR3 protein: CASSQGGGGGNTIYF.

The V and J genes are TRBV6-1 and TRBJ1-6; without DNA, the TCRdb call of TRBD1 cannot be checked. This CDR3 spans 15 amino acids. Germline CDR1 MNHNS, CDR2 SASEGT. This CDR3 reads CASTWGRKDGSPLHF.

V and J are TRBV20-1 and TRBJ2-1; there is no DNA to check the TCRdb D call of TRBD1. Germline CDR1 reads DFQATT; CDR2 reads SNEGSKA (reference sequence). The CDR3 covers 14 residues. CDR3 residues: CSASGRGRKNEQFF.

This chain connects TRBV7-2 to TRBJ2-6; TCRdb's D call, TRBD1, is unchecked because there is no DNA. CDR3 length: 17 amino acids. Germline V gene sequence: CDR1 SGHTA, CDR2 FQGNSA. The CDR3 protein is CASSPTGTGGGANVLTF. The full variable domain, rest sourced from reference TRBV7-2 and TRBJ2-6, is GAGVSQSPSNKVTEKGKDVELRCDPISGHTALYWYRQSLGQGLEFLIYFQGNSAPDKSGLPSDRFSAERTGGSVSTLTIQRTQQEDSAVYLCASSPTGTGGGANVLTFGAGSRLTVL.

The chain has TRBV20-1 and TRBJ2-3; TCRdb indicates TRBD2, and absent DNA this call remains unverified. CDR3 size: 15 residues. Looked up from germline, CDR1 is DFQATT and CDR2 is SNEGSKA (reference sequence). CDR3 sequence reads: CSARDVAGATDTQYF.

The chain links TRBV6-6 to TRBJ2-7; the D call of TRBD1 rests on TCRdb alone, since no DNA is present to check it. This CDR3 contains 13 residues. Germline-derived CDR1 and CDR2 are MNHNY and SVGAGI (reference sequence). CDR3 amino acids: CASSPGQGKVPYF.

J is TRBJ2-1 and V is TRBV12-3 or TRBV12-4; TCRdb indicates TRBD1, and absent DNA this call remains unverified. The CDR3 is 17 amino acids. This CDR3 is CASSPGADRAYSNEQFF.